This TCR beta chain was identified in a study of blood T cell repertoires in COVID-19. Per the original data handling: Nucleated cell counts were estimated from reference gene primer amplification. Sequenced by immunoSEQ multiplex PCR; TCRdb stores in-frame clones only, minus some. For V, J and clone size, that table is used; D and trimming come from the DNA. This sample has around 140,000 clones; roughly nine tenths occur once, and the top ten carry around 1.5%. The CDR3 sequence is 14 residues long. V was shortened by 7 bases and J by 7 bases, with 14 bases between the two germline ends. Germline V gene data show CDR1 as MNHEY and CDR2 as SVGAGI.

The chain recombines TRBV6-5 with TRBJ1-6, with D possibly TRBD1 on 6 matching bases. The TCR sequence derives from a human donor in a cohort sampled during active COVID-19. The sequencing input was peripheral blood. Written as DNA, the CDR3 is TGTGCCAGCACTCCCGGGACAAGCAATTCACCCCTCCACTTT. Protein sequence: CASTPGTSNSPLHF.